This TCR beta chain emerged from a study of cytomegalovirus exposure and HLA in healthy donors. The study, taken as a whole, reports: Subsequent analysis showed first-cohort TCR clusters tending to co-occur in some 120 validation repertoires.

Regarding this clone: Its antigen is not known.

The CDR3 consists of 15 residues. Germline loops: CDR1 SNHLY, CDR2 FYNNEI. The V and J ends lost 6 bases and 4 bases respectively, with 16 bases between them. Clones were read by immunoSEQ multiplex PCR, and TCRdb kept only the in-frame ones, dropping some. This sample has 150,000 to 200,000 clones, with around 85% found just once. The chain has TRBV2 and TRBJ2-1; possibly TRBD2 for D (6 bases). Sample: PBMCs. The TCR was taken from a man between 18 and 29 years old in good health and CMV-seropositive. The CDR3 region is CASSILSGTYNEQFF. Written as DNA, the CDR3 is TGTGCCAGCAGCATTCTTAGCGGTACATACAATGAGCAGTTCTTC.